This TCR beta chain was profiled in a study of molecular identifiers for immune sequencing clone quantification. With listed TCR primers and previously described methods, bulk TCR libraries were prepared. TCRdb reprocessed the PCR reads via MiXCR and lists one record per CDR3 protein. The sample contains around 460,000 distinct CDR3 sequences, around 23% of which appear only once. CDR3 length: 18 residues. The V segment lost 3 bases and the J segment 1 base; nucleotides outside the gene matches: 11. Germline values: CDR1 SGHRS, CDR2 YFSETQ. The sample comprised naive CD8+ T cells from blood, with Jurkat cell RNA spiked in. Specified subset: FACS-sorted CD8+CD4-CCR7+CD45RA+ naive T cells. The chain employs TRBV5-1 and TRBJ2-5, with 11 positions matching TRBD2. The receptor comes from a human donor in good health. Some libraries in this study had Jurkat cell RNA spiked in. The CDR3 loop is CASSSVYLAGGPQETQYF. The CDR3 nucleotides are TGCGCCAGCAGCTCCGTCTACCTAGCGGGGGGACCCCAAGAGACCCAGTACTTC.